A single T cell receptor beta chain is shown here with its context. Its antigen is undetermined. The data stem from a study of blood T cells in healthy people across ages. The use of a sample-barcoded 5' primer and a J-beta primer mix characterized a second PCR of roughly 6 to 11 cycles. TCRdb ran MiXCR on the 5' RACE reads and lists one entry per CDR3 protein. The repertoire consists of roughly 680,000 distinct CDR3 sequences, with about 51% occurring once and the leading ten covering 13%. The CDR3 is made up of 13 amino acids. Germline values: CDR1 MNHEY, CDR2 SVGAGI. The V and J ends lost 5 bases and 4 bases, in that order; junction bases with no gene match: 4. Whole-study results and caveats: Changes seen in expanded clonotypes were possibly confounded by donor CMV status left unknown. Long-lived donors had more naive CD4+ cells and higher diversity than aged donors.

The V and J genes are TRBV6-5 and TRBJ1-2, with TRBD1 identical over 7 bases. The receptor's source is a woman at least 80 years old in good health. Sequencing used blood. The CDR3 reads CASSTGDSYGYTF. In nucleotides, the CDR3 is TGTGCCAGCAGTACAGGGGATAGCTATGGCTACACCTTC.